What follows are 28 T cell receptor beta chains derived from one specimen sequenced in a study of blood T cell repertoires in COVID-19. Generated by immunoSEQ multiplex PCR, the TCRdb table keeps only in-frame clones and is missing some. Here the sample spans about 380,000 clones, more than 75% being singletons. The sample taken for sequencing was PBMCs or T cells enriched from blood (not recorded which). The source of these receptors is a woman aged 18-30 years who had recovered from COVID-19.

This clone was seen only once. The gene calls are TRBV6-5 and TRBJ2-1; 7 nucleotides agree with TRBD1. The germline gives CDR1 MNHEY, CDR2 SVGAGI. The CDR3 loop spans 14 amino acids. J was trimmed by 13 bases and V by 6 bases; bases with no gene match: 15. The CDR3 DNA reads as TGTGCCAGCAGCGCCAGAGGGGACAGTGCCCGACAGTTCTTC. Its protein product is CASSARGDSARQFF.

The chain has TRBV19 and TRBJ2-7, with TRBD1 matching 12 bases. In germline, CDR1 is LNHDA, CDR2 SQIVND (reference sequence). V was pared by 1 base and J by 6 bases, with 13 bases of the junction left unmatched. CDR3 length equals 18 residues. CDR3 nucleotides: TGTGCCAGTAGTATAGGGGGGACAGGGGGCCCTCCCCTTTTCGAGCAGTACTTC. This sequence encodes CASSIGGTGGPPLFEQYF.

This clone was observed a single time. This chain uses TRBV29-1 with TRBJ1-2, with 10 bases aligning to TRBD1. With V trimmed by 6 bases and J by 7 bases, 8 bases remained unmatched. Germline loops: CDR1 SQVTM, CDR2 ANQGSEA. The CDR3 covers 13 residues. Here the CDR3 DNA reads TGCAGCGTGGCCACGACAGGGGGCTCTGGCTACACCTTC. Residues: CSVATTGGSGYTF.

In this sample, this clone turned up once. The CDR3 here is CASSVGQGRLDEQYF. The CDR3 bases are TGTGCCAGCAGCGTCGGACAGGGTCGGTTGGACGAGCAGTACTTC. V is TRBV7-9 and J is TRBJ2-7; 8 bases are a match to TRBD1. V lost 5 bases, J lost 5 bases, and 11 bases stayed unmatched. In germline, CDR1 is SEHNR, CDR2 FQNEAQ (reference sequence). This CDR3 is built from 15 residues.

In its sample, this clone was seen many times. This sequence joins TRBV2 and TRBJ1-1, with 11 positions matching TRBD1. Per the germline V gene, CDR1 is SNHLY and CDR2 is FYNNEI. The CDR3 contains 15 residues. V was pared by 8 bases and J by 2 bases, with 7 bases of the junction left unmatched. The chain's CDR3 is CASRDRGFLNTEAFF. In DNA, the CDR3 is TGTGCCAGCCGGGACAGGGGGTTCCTTAACACTGAAGCTTTCTTT. Full variable domain (outside the CDR3, taken from reference TRBV2 and TRBJ1-1): EPEVTQTPSHQVTQMGQEVILRCVPISNHLYFYWYRQILGQKVEFLVSFYNNEISEKSEIFDDQFSVERPDGSNFTLKIRSTKLEDSAMYFCASRDRGFLNTEAFFGQGTRLTVV.

This clone has more than one count but fewer than ten. V usage is TRBV5-4 and J usage is TRBJ2-5, with D maybe TRBD1 (6 bases). Trimming stripped 5 bases from V and 2 bases from J, with 19 bases between. This CDR3 comprises 16 residues. Germline V gives CDR1 SGHNT, CDR2 YYREEE (reference sequence). The CDR3 here is CASSFGQNSRQETQYF. The CDR3 DNA reads as TGTGCCAGCAGTTTTGGACAGAACTCTAGACAAGAGACCCAGTACTTC.

V is TRBV2 and J is TRBJ1-3, with 7 bases aligning to TRBD1. Trimming removed 6 bases from V and 1 base from J; junction bases left unmatched: 12. CDR3 length equals 17 residues. CDR1 is SNHLY and CDR2 is FYNNEI in the germline V gene. In DNA form, the CDR3 reads TGTGCCAGCAGGGACAAACAGGGGACTAGGTCTGGAAACACCATATATTTT. Protein: CASRDKQGTRSGNTIYF.

V and J are TRBV19 and TRBJ2-5; tentative D call: TRBD2 (6 bases). The CDR3 contains 15 residues. The V end was cut by 6 bases, the J end by 4 bases, with 18 bases between. Germline lookup yields CDR1 LNHDA and CDR2 SQIVND (reference sequence). Written as DNA, the CDR3 is TGTGCCAGTAGGCCCAGGACTACCAATGCAGAGACCCAGTACTTC. The encoded protein is CASRPRTTNAETQYF. The variable domain in full, with the rest retrieved from reference TRBV19 and TRBJ2-5, is DGGITQSPKYLFRKEGQNVTLSCEQNLNHDAMYWYRQDPGQGLRLIYYSQIVNDFQKGDIAEGYSVSREKKESFPLTVTSAQKNPTAFYLCASRPRTTNAETQYFGPGTRLLVL.

The rearrangement uses TRBV4-3 and TRBJ2-1; D perhaps matches TRBD2 (5 bases). This CDR3 contains 20 residues. The germline V gene has CDR1 LGHNA and CDR2 YSLEER. The V end was cut by 0 bases, the J end by 5 bases, with 26 bases between. The CDR3 loop reads CASSQDFRRGSLRYDNEQFF. Here the CDR3 DNA reads TGCGCCAGCAGCCAAGATTTCCGACGCGGGTCCCTCAGGTACGACAATGAGCAGTTCTTC.

The CDR3 nucleotides are TGTGCCAGCTACGGACAGGGTTCTGGATTTAACTATGGCTACACCTTC. This sequence encodes CASYGQGSGFNYGYTF. This sequence joins TRBV28 and TRBJ1-2, with 8 nucleotides matching TRBD1. J gave up 1 base and V 8 bases, and 12 bases lay outside the gene matches. Germline values: CDR1 MDHEN, CDR2 SYDVKM. The CDR3 contains 16 residues.

The chain combines TRBV10-3 with TRBJ1-2, with D tentatively TRBD1 (5 bases). There are 13 residues in the CDR3. V was clipped by 3 bases and J by 5 bases, with 10 bases between them. Germline V gene data show CDR1 as ENHRY and CDR2 as SYGVKD. This CDR3 reads CAISEWGVYGYTF. For the CDR3, the DNA is TGTGCCATCAGTGAATGGGGGGTTTATGGCTACACCTTC.

The chain carries TRBV5-6 and TRBJ2-5, with no clear D. Per the germline V gene, CDR1 is SGHDT and CDR2 is YYEEEE. Trimming removed 4 bases from V and 4 bases from J, with 20 bases in between. The CDR3 runs to 16 residues. The DNA for the CDR3 is TGTGCCAGCAGCCCTGGAGTACAAAGAGGCGTAGAGACCCAGTACTTC. It yields the protein CASSPGVQRGVETQYF.

V usage is TRBV27 and J usage is TRBJ1-1; no definite D call. This CDR3 has 16 amino acids. V lost 5 bases to trimming and J lost 1 base, with 17 bases between them. Germline V gene lookup returns CDR1 MNHEY and CDR2 SMNVEV (reference sequence). CDR3 DNA sequence: TGTGCCAGCAGTCCCGATATCGACTCATGGAACACTGAAGCTTTCTTT. Translated: CASSPDIDSWNTEAFF.

This clone was recorded only once. At one boundary the junction diverges from the germline segment, which might be a read error. This chain connects TRBV12-5 to TRBJ1-2; TRBD1 is a possible D gene (5 bases). This CDR3 is 11 amino acids long. Per the germline V gene, CDR1 is LGHNT and CDR2 is FRNRAP. CDR3 sequence reads: CASGLEQALSF. CDR3 in DNA: TGTGCTAGTGGTTTGGAACAGGCATTAAGCTTC.

This clone was observed once. This chain joins TRBV3-1 (or the pseudogene TRBV3-2) and TRBJ2-1; 9 positions agree with TRBD2. There are 17 residues in the CDR3. The V and J ends lost 0 bases and 7 bases, in that order; junction bases with no gene match: 10. Germline loops: CDR1 LGHDT, CDR2 YNNKEL (reference sequence). The CDR3 here is CASSQDVLLAGKNEQFF. As DNA, the CDR3 is TGTGCCAGCAGCCAAGATGTTTTGCTAGCGGGGAAAAATGAGCAGTTCTTC.

This clone was detected only a few times. This chain joins TRBV5-6 and TRBJ1-2; D unresolved. CDR3 size: 14 residues. The germline gives CDR1 SGHDT, CDR2 YYEEEE. Between the trimmed V and J ends, which lost 1 base and 4 bases, there was a span of 11 bases. DNA for the CDR3: TGTGCCAGCAGCTTGAACAGCCGACCCTATGGCTACACCTTC. This codes for CASSLNSRPYGYTF. Based on the CDR3 plus reference TRBV5-6 and TRBJ1-2, the full variable domain is DAGVTQSPTHLIKTRGQQVTLRCSPKSGHDTVSWYQQALGQGPQFIFQYYEEEERQRGNFPDRFSGHQFPNYSSELNVNALLLGDSALYLCASSLNSRPYGYTFGSGTRLTVV.

The chain couples TRBV6-5 to TRBJ2-1; weak D call: TRBD1 (6 bases). The CDR3 spans 14 residues. V lost 7 bases and J 2 bases, leaving 12 bases between the germline ends. The germline V gene has CDR1 MNHEY and CDR2 SVGAGI. The CDR3 region is CASKAAGAYNEQFF. DNA of the CDR3: TGTGCCAGCAAGGCGGCAGGGGCCTACAATGAGCAGTTCTTC.

V and J are TRBV3-1 (or the pseudogene TRBV3-2) and TRBJ1-4; a possible D gene is TRBD1 (6 bases). Per germline, CDR1 LGHDT and CDR2 YNNKEL (reference sequence). Trimming took 4 bases from V and 7 from J, leaving 16 bases between them. This CDR3 has 15 amino acids. CDR3 in amino acids: CASSPQGGGSEKLFF. For the CDR3, the DNA is TGTGCCAGCAGCCCACAGGGAGGGGGGAGTGAAAAACTGTTTTTT.

About this clone itself: The junction departs from the called germline gene at one end, perhaps through a read error. The chain couples TRBV2 to TRBJ1-5; D gene uncertain. Germline V gene lookup returns CDR1 SNHLY and CDR2 FYNNEI. There are 14 residues in the CDR3. As DNA, the CDR3 is TGTGCCAGCAGGGAAGGAAGAGTAGAGGAGCCCCAGCATTTT. Translation gives CASREGRVEEPQHF.

The V call is TRBV5-1, the J call TRBJ2-1, with TRBD1 as a possible D gene (5 bases). The ends were cut back, 0 bases at V and 1 base at J, with 8 bases in the middle. This CDR3 is built from 15 residues. Germline V gene lookup returns CDR1 SGHRS and CDR2 YFSETQ. The CDR3 sequence is CASSLGQGSYNEQFF. Here the CDR3 DNA reads TGCGCCAGCAGCTTGGGGCAGGGTTCCTACAATGAGCAGTTCTTC.

The DNA for the CDR3 is TGTGCCAGCAGCGTAGGAGAAGGCAGGGGGGTCACAGATACGCAGTATTTT. Translating gives CASSVGEGRGVTDTQYF. The chain uses TRBV9 and TRBJ2-3; possible D gene TRBD1, 7 bases. Germline assignment: CDR1 SGDLS and CDR2 YYNGEE. V was cut by 0 bases and J by 2 bases, with 16 bases left in between. The CDR3 totals 17 residues.

The chain links TRBV5-1 to TRBJ2-3; TRBD2 aligns across 7 bases. V shed 3 bases and J 1 base; nucleotides not matched to a gene: 17. Germline assignment: CDR1 SGHRS and CDR2 YFSETQ. There are 19 residues in the CDR3. The CDR3 sequence: CASSSRGDYAVRGTDTQYF. The CDR3 DNA sequence: TGCGCCAGCAGCTCCCGTGGGGACTACGCCGTCCGGGGCACAGATACGCAGTATTTT.

The J gene is TRBJ2-3, the V gene TRBV10-1, with 10 nucleotides matching TRBD1. This CDR3 region has 16 residues. The germline gives CDR1 WNHNN, CDR2 SYGVQD (reference sequence). Losses at the gene ends were 9 bases for V and 6 bases for J; bases not matched to a gene: 15. CDR3 in DNA: TGCGCCAGGAGGTTCCGGGACAGGGGCCTTGGGGATACGCAGTATTTT. This translates into CARRFRDRGLGDTQYF.

This sequence joins TRBV27 and TRBJ2-7, with a weak D call TRBD1 (5 bases). CDR3 length: 13 residues. V was trimmed by 4 bases and J by 1 base, leaving 8 bases between them. CDR1 is MNHEY, CDR2 SMNVEV, per germline (reference sequence). CDR3 protein: CASSSGISYEQYF. In DNA, the CDR3 is TGTGCCAGCAGTTCAGGGATTTCCTACGAGCAGTACTTC.

This clone was observed once. The CDR3 reads CASTQGQGNYGYTF. The CDR3 bases are TGTGCCAGCACCCAGGGACAGGGGAACTATGGCTACACCTTC. The chain couples TRBV9 to TRBJ1-2; 10 nucleotides align to TRBD1. Germline-derived CDR1 and CDR2 are SGDLS and YYNGEE. The CDR3 loop spans 14 amino acids. J lost 2 bases, V lost 6 bases, and 4 bases had no gene match. Together with reference TRBV9 and TRBJ1-2, the CDR3 gives the full variable domain: DSGVTQTPKHLITATGQRVTLRCSPRSGDLSVYWYQQSLDQGLQFLIQYYNGEERAKGNILERFSAQQFPDLHSELNLSSLELGDSALYFCASTQGQGNYGYTFGSGTRLTVV.

The rearrangement links TRBV7-9 to TRBJ2-7, with TRBD1 matching 8 bases. The V gene end was trimmed by 5 bases and the J gene end by 3 bases; junction bases not matched to a gene: 6. The CDR3 sequence is 14 residues long. In germline, CDR1 is SEHNR, CDR2 FQNEAQ (reference sequence). The CDR3 DNA reads as TGTGCCAGCAGCCCGGAAGACAGGGGCTACGAGCAGTACTTC. Protein sequence: CASSPEDRGYEQYF. Drawing the rest from reference TRBV7-9 and TRBJ2-7, the complete variable domain is DTGVSQNPRHKITKRGQNVTFRCDPISEHNRLYWYRQTLGQGPEFLTYFQNEAQLEKSRLLSDRFSAERPKGSFSTLEIQRTEQGDSAMYLCASSPEDRGYEQYFGPGTRLTVT.

CDR3: CASSLGTGFGYTF. CDR3 nucleotide sequence: TGTGCCAGCAGCTTAGGGACAGGCTTCGGCTACACCTTC. The chain recombines TRBV7-9 with TRBJ1-2; 7 bases align to TRBD1. V trimming: 1 base; J trimming: 8 bases; junction bases outside the gene matches: 4. The CDR3 spans 13 residues. Germline CDR1 is SEHNR and CDR2 is FQNEAQ (reference sequence).

The V call is TRBV7-3, the J call TRBJ2-3, with D maybe TRBD1 (6 bases). CDR3 length: 13 amino acids. Germline V lookup: CDR1 SGHTA, CDR2 FQGTGA. Trimming pared 2 bases from V and 4 bases from J, leaving 7 bases between. The CDR3 spells CASSLEGADTQYF. The CDR3 DNA sequence: TGTGCCAGCAGCTTAGAGGGGGCAGATACGCAGTATTTT.